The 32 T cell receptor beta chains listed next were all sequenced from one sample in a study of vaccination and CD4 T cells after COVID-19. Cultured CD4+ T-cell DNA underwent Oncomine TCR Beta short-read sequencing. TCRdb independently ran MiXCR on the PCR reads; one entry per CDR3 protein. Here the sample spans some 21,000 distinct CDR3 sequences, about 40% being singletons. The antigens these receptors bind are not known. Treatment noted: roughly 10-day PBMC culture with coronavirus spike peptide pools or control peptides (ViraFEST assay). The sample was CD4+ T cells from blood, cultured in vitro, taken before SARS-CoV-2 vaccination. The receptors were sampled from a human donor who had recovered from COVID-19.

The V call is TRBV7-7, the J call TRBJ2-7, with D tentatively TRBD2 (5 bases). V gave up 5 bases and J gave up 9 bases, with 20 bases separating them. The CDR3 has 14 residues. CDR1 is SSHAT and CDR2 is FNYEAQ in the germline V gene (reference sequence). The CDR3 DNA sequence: TGTGCCAGCAGCGCCTCCTTCCCCCCGGGGAGGCAGTACTTC. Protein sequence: CASSASFPPGRQYF.

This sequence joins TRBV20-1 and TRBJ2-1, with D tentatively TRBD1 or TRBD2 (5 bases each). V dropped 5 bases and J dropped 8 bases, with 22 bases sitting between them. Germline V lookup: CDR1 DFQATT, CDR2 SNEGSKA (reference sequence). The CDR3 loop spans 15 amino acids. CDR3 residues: CSAVDNHYRDDEQFF. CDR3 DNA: TGCAGTGCTGTCGATAACCACTACCGGGACGATGAGCAGTTCTTC.

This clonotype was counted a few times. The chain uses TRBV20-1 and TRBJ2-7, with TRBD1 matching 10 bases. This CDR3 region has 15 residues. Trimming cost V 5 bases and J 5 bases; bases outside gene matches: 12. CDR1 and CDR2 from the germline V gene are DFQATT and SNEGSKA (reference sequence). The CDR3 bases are TGCAGTGCTTCACCGGGGACAGGGGATCTCCACGAGCAGTACTTC. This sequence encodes CSASPGTGDLHEQYF.

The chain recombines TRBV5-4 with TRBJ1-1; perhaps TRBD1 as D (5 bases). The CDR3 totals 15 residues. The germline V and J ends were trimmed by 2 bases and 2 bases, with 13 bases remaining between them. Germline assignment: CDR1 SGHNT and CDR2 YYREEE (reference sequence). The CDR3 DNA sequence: TGTGCCAGCAGCTTACCGGGACTGGAAAACACTGAAGCTTTCTTT. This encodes CASSLPGLENTEAFF.

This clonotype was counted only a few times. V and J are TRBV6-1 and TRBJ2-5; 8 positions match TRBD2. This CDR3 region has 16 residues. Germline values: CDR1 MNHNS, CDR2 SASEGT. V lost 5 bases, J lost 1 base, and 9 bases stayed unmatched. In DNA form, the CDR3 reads TGTGCCAGCAGTATTTACGGGGGGGCCACCCAAGAGACCCAGTACTTC. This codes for CASSIYGGATQETQYF.

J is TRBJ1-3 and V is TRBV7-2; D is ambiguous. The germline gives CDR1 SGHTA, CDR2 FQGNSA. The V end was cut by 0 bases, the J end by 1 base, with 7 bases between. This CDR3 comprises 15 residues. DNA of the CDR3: TGTGCCAGCAGCTTAGCTGGGCAGTCTGGAAACACCATATATTTT. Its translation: CASSLAGQSGNTIYF.

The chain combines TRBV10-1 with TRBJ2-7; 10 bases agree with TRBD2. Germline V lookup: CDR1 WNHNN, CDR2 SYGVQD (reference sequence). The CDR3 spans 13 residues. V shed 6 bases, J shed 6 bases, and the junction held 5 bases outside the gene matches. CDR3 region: CASSPSGRGEQYF. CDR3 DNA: TGCGCCAGCAGCCCTAGCGGGAGAGGCGAGCAGTACTTC.

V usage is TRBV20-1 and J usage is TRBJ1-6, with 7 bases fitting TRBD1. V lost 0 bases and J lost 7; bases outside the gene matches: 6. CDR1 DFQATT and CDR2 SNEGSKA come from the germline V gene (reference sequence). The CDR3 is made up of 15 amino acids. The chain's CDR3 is CSARDSSRGNSPLHF. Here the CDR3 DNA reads TGCAGTGCTAGAGATAGCAGCAGGGGGAATTCACCCCTCCACTTT.

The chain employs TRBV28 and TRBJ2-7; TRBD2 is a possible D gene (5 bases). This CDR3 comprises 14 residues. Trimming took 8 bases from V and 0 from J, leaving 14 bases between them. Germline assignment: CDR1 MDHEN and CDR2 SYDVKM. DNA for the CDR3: TGTGCCAGCCACCTAAGCGGTAGCTCCTACGAGCAGTACTTC. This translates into CASHLSGSSYEQYF.

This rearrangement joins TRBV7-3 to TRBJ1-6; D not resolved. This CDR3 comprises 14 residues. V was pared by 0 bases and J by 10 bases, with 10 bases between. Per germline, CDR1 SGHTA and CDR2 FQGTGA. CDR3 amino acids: CASSLTVKGSPLHF. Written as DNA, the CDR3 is TGTGCCAGCAGCTTAACGGTGAAGGGCTCACCCCTCCACTTT. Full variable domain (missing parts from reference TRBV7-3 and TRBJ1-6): GAGVSQTPSNKVTEKGKYVELRCDPISGHTALYWYRQSLGQGPEFLIYFQGTGAADDSGLPNDRFFAVRPEGSVSTLKIQRTERGDSAVYLCASSLTVKGSPLHFGNGTRLTVT.

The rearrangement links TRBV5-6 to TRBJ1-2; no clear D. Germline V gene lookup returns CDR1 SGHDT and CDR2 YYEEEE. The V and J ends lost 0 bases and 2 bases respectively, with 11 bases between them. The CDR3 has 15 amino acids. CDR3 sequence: CASSLDLTLNYGYTF. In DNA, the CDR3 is TGTGCCAGCAGCTTGGATCTTACATTAAACTATGGCTACACCTTC.

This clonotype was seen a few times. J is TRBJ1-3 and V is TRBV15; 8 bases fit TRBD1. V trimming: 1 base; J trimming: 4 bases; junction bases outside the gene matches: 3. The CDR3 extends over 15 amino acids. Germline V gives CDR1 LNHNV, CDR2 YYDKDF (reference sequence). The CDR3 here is CATSRVQGAGNTIYF. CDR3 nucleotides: TGTGCCACCAGCAGAGTGCAGGGGGCCGGAAACACCATATATTTT.

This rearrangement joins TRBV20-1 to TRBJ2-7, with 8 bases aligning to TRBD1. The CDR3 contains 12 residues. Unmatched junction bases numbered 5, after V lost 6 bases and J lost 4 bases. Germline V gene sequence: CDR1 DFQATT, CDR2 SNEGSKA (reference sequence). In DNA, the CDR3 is TGCAGTGCCAGGGGACAGGTTTACGAGCAGTACTTC. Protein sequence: CSARGQVYEQYF.

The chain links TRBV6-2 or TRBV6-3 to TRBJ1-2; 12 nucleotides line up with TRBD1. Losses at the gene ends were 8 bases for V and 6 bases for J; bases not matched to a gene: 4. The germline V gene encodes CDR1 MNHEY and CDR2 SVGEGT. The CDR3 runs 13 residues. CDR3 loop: CASRDRGRNGYTF. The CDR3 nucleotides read TGTGCCAGCCGGGACAGGGGGCGTAATGGCTACACCTTC.

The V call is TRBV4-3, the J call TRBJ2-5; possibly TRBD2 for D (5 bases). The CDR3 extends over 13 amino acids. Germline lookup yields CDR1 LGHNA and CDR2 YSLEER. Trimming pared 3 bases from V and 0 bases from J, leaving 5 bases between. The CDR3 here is CASSQDYQETQYF. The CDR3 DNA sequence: TGCGCCAGCAGCCAGGACTACCAAGAGACCCAGTACTTC.

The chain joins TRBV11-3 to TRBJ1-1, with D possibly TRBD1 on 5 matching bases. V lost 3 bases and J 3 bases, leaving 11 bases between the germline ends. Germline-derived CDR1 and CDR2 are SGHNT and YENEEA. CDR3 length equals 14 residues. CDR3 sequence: CASSLPGRDTEAFF. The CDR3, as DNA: TGTGCCAGCAGCTTGCCGGGGCGGGACACTGAAGCTTTCTTT.

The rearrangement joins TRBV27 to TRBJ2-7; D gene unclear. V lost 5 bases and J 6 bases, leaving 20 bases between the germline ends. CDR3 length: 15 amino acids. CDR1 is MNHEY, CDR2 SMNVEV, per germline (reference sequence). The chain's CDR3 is CASSLMTGPQSEQYF. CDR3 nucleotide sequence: TGTGCCAGCAGTCTGATGACCGGTCCCCAGAGCGAGCAGTACTTC.

The chain's CDR3 is CASSNGSLGKSNSNQPQHF. In DNA form, the CDR3 reads TGTGCCAGCAGCAACGGATCTTTGGGGAAATCGAATAGCAATCAGCCCCAGCATTTT. The chain has TRBV21-1 and TRBJ1-5. TRBV21-1 is described as a pseudogene. The CDR3 is 19 amino acids.

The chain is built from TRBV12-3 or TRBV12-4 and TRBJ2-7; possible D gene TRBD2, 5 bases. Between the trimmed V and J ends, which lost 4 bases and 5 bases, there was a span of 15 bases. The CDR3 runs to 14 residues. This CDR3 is CASSSWAGSHEQYF. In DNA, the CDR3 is TGTGCCAGCAGTTCTTGGGCGGGTTCCCACGAGCAGTACTTC.

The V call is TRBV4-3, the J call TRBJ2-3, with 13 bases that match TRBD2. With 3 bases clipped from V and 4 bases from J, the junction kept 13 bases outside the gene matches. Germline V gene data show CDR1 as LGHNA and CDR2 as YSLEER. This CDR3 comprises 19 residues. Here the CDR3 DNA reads TGCGCCAGCAGCCATCACTCAACTAGGACTAGCGGGAGTGCAGATACGCAGTATTTT. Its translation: CASSHHSTRTSGSADTQYF.

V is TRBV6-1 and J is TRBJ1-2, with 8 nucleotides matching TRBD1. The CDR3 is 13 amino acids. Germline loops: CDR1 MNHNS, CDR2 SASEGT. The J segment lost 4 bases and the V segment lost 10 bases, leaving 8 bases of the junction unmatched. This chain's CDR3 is CATAGGMGYGYTF. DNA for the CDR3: TGTGCCACCGCAGGGGGCATGGGCTATGGCTACACCTTC.

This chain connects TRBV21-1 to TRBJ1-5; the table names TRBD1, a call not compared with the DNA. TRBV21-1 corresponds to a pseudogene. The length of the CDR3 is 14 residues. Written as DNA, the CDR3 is TGTGCCAGCAGCAAGTTGACAGGGGATCAGCCCCAGCATTTT. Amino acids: CASSKLTGDQPQHF.

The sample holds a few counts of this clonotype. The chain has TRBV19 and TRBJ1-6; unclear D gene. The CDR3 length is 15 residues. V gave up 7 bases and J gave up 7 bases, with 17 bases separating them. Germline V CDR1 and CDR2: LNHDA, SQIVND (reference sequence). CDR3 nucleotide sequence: TGTGCCAGTACCCCAACGATTCAGCCCAATTCACCCCTCCACTTT. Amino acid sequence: CASTPTIQPNSPLHF.

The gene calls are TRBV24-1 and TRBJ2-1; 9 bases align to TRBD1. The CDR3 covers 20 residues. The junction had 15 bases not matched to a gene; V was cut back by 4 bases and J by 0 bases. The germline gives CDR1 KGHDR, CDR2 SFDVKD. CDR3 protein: CATSDPSPGTGTSSYNEQFF. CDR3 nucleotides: TGTGCCACCAGTGACCCTTCCCCCGGGACAGGGACCAGCTCCTACAATGAGCAGTTCTTC.

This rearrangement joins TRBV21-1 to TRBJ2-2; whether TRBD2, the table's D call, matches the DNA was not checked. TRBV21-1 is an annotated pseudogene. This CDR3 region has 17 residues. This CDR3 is CASSKSSREDRPGELFF. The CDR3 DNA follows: TGTGCCAGCAGCAAATCATCCAGGGAGGACCGACCCGGGGAGCTGTTTTTT.

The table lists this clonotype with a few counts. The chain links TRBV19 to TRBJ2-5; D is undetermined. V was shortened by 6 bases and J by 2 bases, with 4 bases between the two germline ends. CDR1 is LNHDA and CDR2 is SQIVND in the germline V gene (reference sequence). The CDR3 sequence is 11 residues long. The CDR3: CASSLQETQYF. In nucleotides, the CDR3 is TGTGCCAGTAGCTTACAAGAGACCCAGTACTTC.

DNA of the CDR3: TGTGCCAGCAGCTCCAGACAGGGGAGCCGTCAGCCCCAGCATTTT. It encodes CASSSRQGSRQPQHF. The chain links TRBV7-2 to TRBJ1-5; 8 bases line up with TRBD1. The CDR3 runs 15 residues. Germline values: CDR1 SGHTA, CDR2 FQGNSA. The V gene end was trimmed by 4 bases and the J gene end by 6 bases; junction bases not matched to a gene: 8.

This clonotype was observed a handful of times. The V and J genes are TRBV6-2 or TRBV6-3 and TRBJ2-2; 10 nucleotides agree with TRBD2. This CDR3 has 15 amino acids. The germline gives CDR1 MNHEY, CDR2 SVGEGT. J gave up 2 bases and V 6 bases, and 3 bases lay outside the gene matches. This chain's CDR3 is CASRPSGGNTGELFF. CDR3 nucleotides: TGTGCCAGCAGGCCTAGCGGGGGTAACACCGGGGAGCTGTTTTTT.

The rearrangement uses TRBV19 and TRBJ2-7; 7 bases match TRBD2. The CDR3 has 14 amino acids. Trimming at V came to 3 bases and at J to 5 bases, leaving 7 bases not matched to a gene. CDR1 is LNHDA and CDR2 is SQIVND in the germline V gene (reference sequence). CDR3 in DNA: TGTGCCAGTAGTATCGGGACGGCGGGAGACGAGCAGTACTTC. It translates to CASSIGTAGDEQYF.

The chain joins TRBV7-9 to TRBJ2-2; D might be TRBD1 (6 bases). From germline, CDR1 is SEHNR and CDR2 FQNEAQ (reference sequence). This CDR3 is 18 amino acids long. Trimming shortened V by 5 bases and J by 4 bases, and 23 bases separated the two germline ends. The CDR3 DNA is TGTGCCAGCAGCCTTCCAGGGGCTTCGACCCCGGGCACCGGGGAGCTGTTTTTT. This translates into CASSLPGASTPGTGELFF.

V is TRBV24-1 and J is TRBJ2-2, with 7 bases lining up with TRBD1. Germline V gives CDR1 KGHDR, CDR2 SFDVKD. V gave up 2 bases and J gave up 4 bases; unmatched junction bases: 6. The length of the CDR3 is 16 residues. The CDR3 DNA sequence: TGTGCCACCAGTGATTCGACAGGGATCGCCACCGGGGAGCTGTTTTTT. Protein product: CATSDSTGIATGELFF.

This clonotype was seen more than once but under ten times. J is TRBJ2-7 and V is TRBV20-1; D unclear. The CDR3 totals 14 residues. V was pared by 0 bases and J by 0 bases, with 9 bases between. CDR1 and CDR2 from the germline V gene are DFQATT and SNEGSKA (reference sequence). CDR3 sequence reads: CSARDRPSSYEQYF. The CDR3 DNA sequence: TGCAGTGCTAGAGATCGGCCCAGCTCCTACGAGCAGTACTTC.